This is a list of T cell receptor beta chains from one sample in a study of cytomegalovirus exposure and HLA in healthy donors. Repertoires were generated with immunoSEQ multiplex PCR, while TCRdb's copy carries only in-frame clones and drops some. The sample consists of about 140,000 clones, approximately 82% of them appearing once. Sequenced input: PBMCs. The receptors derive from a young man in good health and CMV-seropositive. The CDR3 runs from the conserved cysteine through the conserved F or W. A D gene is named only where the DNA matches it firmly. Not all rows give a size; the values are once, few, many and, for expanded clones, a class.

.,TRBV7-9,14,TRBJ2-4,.,TGTGCCAGCAGATCCGGGGAAGCCAAAAACATTCAGTACTTC,CASRSGEAKNIQYF
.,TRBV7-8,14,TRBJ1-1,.,TGTGCCAGCAGCTTCCAGGGCGTCGGCACTGAAGCTTTCTTT,CASSFQGVGTEAFF
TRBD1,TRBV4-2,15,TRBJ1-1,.,TGTGCCAGCAGCCAAGAATCACCAGGACAGGTGGTAGCTTTCTTT,CASSQESPGQVVAFF
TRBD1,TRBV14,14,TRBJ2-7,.,TGTGCCAGCAGCCAAGTACAGGGGTCCGGCGGGCAGTACTTC,CASSQVQGSGGQYF
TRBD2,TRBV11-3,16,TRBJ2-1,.,TGTGCCAGCAGCTCCCTGACTAGCGGGAGGAATAATGAGCAGTTCTTC,CASSSLTSGRNNEQFF
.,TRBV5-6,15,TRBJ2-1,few,TGTGCCAGCTCTTTTCAAGTGGGTTTGGAGAATGAGCAGTTCTTC,CASSFQVGLENEQFF
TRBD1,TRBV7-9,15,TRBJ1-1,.,TGTGCCAGCAGCTTAGACAGGGGTTGGGACACTGAAGCTTTCTTT,CASSLDRGWDTEAFF
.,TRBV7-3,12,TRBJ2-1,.,TGTGCCAGCAGTTCCGGGGGCAATGAGCAGTTCTTC,CASSSGGNEQFF
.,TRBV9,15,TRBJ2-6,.,TGTGCCAGCAGCGTGAGGGTCTCTGGGGCCAACGTCCTGACTTTC,CASSVRVSGANVLTF
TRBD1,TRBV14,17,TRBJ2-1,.,TGTGCCAGCAGCCAATACGCGGGACAGGGGCCCCTTGGTGAGCAGTTCTTC,CASSQYAGQGPLGEQFF
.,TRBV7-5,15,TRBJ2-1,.,TGTGCCAGAAGCTCTACTAGCGGGGGGGCCTGGGAGCAGTTCTTC,CARSSTSGGAWEQFF
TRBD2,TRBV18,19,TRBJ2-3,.,TGTGCCAGCTCACCAGGGACTAGCGGGGGGGCCTCACCGGCAGATACGCAGTATTTT,CASSPGTSGGASPADTQYF
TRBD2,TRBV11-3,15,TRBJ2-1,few,TGTGCCAGCAGATTGGGACTAGCGGGAGGCAATGAGCAGTTCTTC,CASRLGLAGGNEQFF
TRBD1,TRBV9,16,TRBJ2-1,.,TGTGCCAGCAGCGCCGAAGGGACAGGGGGCAACAATGAGCAGTTCTTC,CASSAEGTGGNNEQFF
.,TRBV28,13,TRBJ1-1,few,TGTGCCAGCAGTTTAGGACCGCCGAGCGGAGCTTTCTTT,CASSLGPPSGAFF
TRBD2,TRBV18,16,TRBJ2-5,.,TGTGCCAGCTCACTTCTCCCTCAGACTAGCCGCGAGACCCAGTACTTC,CASSLLPQTSRETQYF
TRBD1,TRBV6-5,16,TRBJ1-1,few,TGTGCCAGCAGTTACTTGACCGGGACAGGGGTCACTGAAGCTTTCTTT,CASSYLTGTGVTEAFF
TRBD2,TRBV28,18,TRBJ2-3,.,TGTGCCAGCAGTTTTCCGCTAGCGGGAGAGTCCGGCACAGATACGCAGTATTTT,CASSFPLAGESGTDTQYF
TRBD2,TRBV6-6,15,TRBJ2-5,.,TGTGCCAGCAGTCCCGAAGGGCGCGGGAGAGCGGCCCAGTACTTC,CASSPEGRGRAAQYF
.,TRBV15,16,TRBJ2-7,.,TGTGCCACCAGCAGAGTCGGCGGGCTACTGGAGACCGAGCAGTACTTC,CATSRVGGLLETEQYF
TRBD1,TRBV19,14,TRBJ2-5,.,TGTGCCAGTAGTATGTTTGGACAGGGCGAGACCCAGTACTTC,CASSMFGQGETQYF
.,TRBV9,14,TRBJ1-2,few,TGTGCCAGCAGCGTAGCGTCAGGGCAATATGGCTACACCTTC,CASSVASGQYGYTF
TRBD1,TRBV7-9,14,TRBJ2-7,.,TGTGCCAGCAGGAGGACAGGGAGCTCCTACGAGCAGTACTTC,CASRRTGSSYEQYF
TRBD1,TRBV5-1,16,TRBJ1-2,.,TGCGCCAGCAGCCCGTACCTTACAGGGGGCGCCTATGGCTACACCTTC,CASSPYLTGGAYGYTF
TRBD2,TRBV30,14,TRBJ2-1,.,TGTGCCTGGATTAGCGGGGGGCCGTACAATGAGCAGTTCTTC,CAWISGGPYNEQFF
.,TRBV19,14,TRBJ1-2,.,TGTGCCAGTAGTATAACAACTACCAACTATGGCTACACCTTC,CASSITTTNYGYTF
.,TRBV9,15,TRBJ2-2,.,TGTGCCAGCAGCGTGAGCTATGGGCGCCCGGGGGAGCTGTTTTTT,CASSVSYGRPGELFF
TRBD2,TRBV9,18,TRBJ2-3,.,TGTGCCAGCAGCATACCTGAGGCTAGCGGGGGGTCTCTGAATACGCAGTATTTT,CASSIPEASGGSLNTQYF
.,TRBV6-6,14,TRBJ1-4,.,TGTGCCAGCAGTTACGGGGGGGCGAGGGAAAAACTGTTTTTT,CASSYGGAREKLFF
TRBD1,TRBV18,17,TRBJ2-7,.,TGTGCCAGCTCACCACCTTGGACAGGACCAAGGTCCTACGAGCAGTACTTC,CASSPPWTGPRSYEQYF
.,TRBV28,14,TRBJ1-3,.,TGTGCCAGCAGCCTCGGGTACTCTGGAAACACCATATATTTT,CASSLGYSGNTIYF
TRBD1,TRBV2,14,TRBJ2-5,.,TGTGCCAGCAGTGGACAGGGCCGAGGAGAGACCCAGTACTTC,CASSGQGRGETQYF
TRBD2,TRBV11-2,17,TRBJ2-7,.,TGTGCCAGCAGCTTAGGACTAGCGGGGCGAAACTCCTACGAGCAGTACTTC,CASSLGLAGRNSYEQYF
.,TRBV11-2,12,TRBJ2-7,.,TGTGCCAGCAGCTTAGAACGGGGCGAGCAGTACTTC,CASSLERGEQYF
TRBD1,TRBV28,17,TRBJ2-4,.,TGTGCCAGCAGTTTATTGACAGGGGATGACGGCAAAAACATTCAGTACTTC,CASSLLTGDDGKNIQYF
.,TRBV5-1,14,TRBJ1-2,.,TGCGCCAGCAGCCCGAGGACGGGAGTGGATGGCTACACCTTC,CASSPRTGVDGYTF
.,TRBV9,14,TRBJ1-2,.,TGTGCCAGCAGCGTAGCCGGACAGAGTTATGGCTACACCTTC,CASSVAGQSYGYTF
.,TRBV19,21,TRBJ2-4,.,TGTGCCAGTATACCCCCCCAACGGGGCGCGCCCGGGACTCCCTTATACAACATTCAGTACTTC,CASIPPQRGAPGTPLYNIQYF
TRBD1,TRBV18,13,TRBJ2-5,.,TGTGCCAGCTCACGAGACAGGGATGAGACCCAGTACTTC,CASSRDRDETQYF
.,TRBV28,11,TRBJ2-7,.,TGTGCCAGCAGTACGGCAGGGGAGCAGTACTTC,CASSTAGEQYF
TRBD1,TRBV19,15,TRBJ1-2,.,TGTGCCAGTAGTCCGCGGGACAGGGTCGGGTATGGCTACACCTTC,CASSPRDRVGYGYTF
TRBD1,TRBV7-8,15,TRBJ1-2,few,TGTGCCAGCAGCTTGGGACAGGGAATCGACTATGGCTACACCTTC,CASSLGQGIDYGYTF